Each of the 26 T cell receptor beta chains below was sequenced from the same sample in a study of CD8 T cells in ankylosing spondylitis (dated by TCRdb to 2016 to 2017). Library preparation used 5' RACE. TCRdb names Illumina HiSeq 2500 as the instrument used. TCRdb applied fastp at Q25 and MiXCR to the public reads, then kept only in-frame beta chains. Rows are combined by CDR3 protein, so each entry shows the most common genes and DNA. This sample gives roughly 130,000 distinct CDR3 sequences in total; about a tenth of them show up just once. Clones ranked in the top ten supply about 3.6% of the sample. Input material: blood, either unsorted or a sorted T cell fraction (not recorded which). Every receptor here comes from a male donor with ankylosing spondylitis or in good health (not recorded which).

At least ten counts were recorded for this clonotype. This sequence joins TRBV11-2 and TRBJ2-3, with TRBD2 matching over 13 bases. Germline V CDR1 and CDR2: SGHAT, FQNNGV. The CDR3 has 15 amino acids. Trimming removed 5 bases from V and 6 bases from J; junction bases left unmatched: 5. DNA of the CDR3: TGTGCCAGCAGCCCGGGACTAGCGGGATTGGATACGCAGTATTTT. This gives the protein CASSPGLAGLDTQYF.

In its sample, this clonotype was seen many times. The chain links TRBV5-5 to TRBJ2-5; the D is unclear. Germline V gives CDR1 SGHKS, CDR2 YYEKEE (reference sequence). Trimming stripped 0 bases from V and 4 bases from J, with 7 bases between. CDR3 length: 13 amino acids. CDR3 bases: TGTGCCAGCAGCTTGGCTTTGGGAGAGACCCAGTACTTC. It yields the protein CASSLALGETQYF. Supplemented by reference TRBV5-5 and TRBJ2-5, the full variable domain reads DAGVTQSPTHLIKTRGQQVTLRCSPISGHKSVSWYQQVLGQGPQFIFQYYEKEERGRGNFPDRFSARQFPNYSSELNVNALLLGDSALYLCASSLALGETQYFGPGTRLLVL.

This clonotype came up a few times. The V and J genes are TRBV18 and TRBJ2-2, with 9 bases matching TRBD2. The CDR3 extends over 16 amino acids. The germline gives CDR1 KGHSH, CDR2 LQKENI. V shed 5 bases, J shed 2 bases, and the junction held 6 bases outside the gene matches. The CDR3 spells CASSELAGFNTGELFF. The DNA for the CDR3 is TGTGCCAGCTCAGAACTAGCGGGCTTCAACACCGGGGAGCTGTTTTTT.

The chain is built from TRBV20-1 and TRBJ1-2; D might be TRBD1 (6 bases). Germline V gene lookup returns CDR1 DFQATT and CDR2 SNEGSKA (reference sequence). V was clipped by 0 bases and J by 3 bases, with 14 bases between them. CDR3 size: 15 residues. CDR3 nucleotides: TGCAGTGCTAGAGATCGGGGGGCGGTTCACTATGGCTACACCTTC. As protein: CSARDRGAVHYGYTF.

Ten or more counts support this clonotype. The chain links TRBV20-1 to TRBJ2-7; D gene uncertain. Trimming removed 2 bases at V and 3 bases at J, with 11 bases between. Germline V gene lookup returns CDR1 DFQATT and CDR2 SNEGSKA (reference sequence). The CDR3 has 13 residues. The CDR3 sequence: CSARTGGLYEQYF. CDR3 nucleotides: TGCAGTGCTAGAACCGGCGGCCTCTACGAGCAGTACTTC.

This clonotype was observed a few times. The chain employs TRBV5-1 and TRBJ2-2; 9 bases map to TRBD2. The CDR3 consists of 16 residues. Germline V lookup: CDR1 SGHRS, CDR2 YFSETQ. V gave up 0 bases and J gave up 4 bases; unmatched junction bases: 4. CDR3 sequence: CASSLAVAGATGELFF. Here the CDR3 DNA reads TGCGCCAGCAGCTTGGCGGTAGCGGGAGCCACCGGGGAGCTGTTTTTT.

This clonotype has ten or more counts. The chain has TRBV14 and TRBJ2-2; the match to TRBD2 covers 7 bases. Looked up from germline, CDR1 is SGHDN and CDR2 is FVKESK. This CDR3 is built from 16 residues. J was trimmed by 1 base and V by 1 base; bases with no gene match: 3. The CDR3 region has the DNA TGTGCCAGCAGCCAAGTCCCTAGCGGGAACACCGGGGAGCTGTTTTTT. Amino acids: CASSQVPSGNTGELFF.

This clonotype has ten or more counts. This chain connects TRBV20-1 to TRBJ2-7, with TRBD1 identical over 7 bases. J lost 2 bases, V lost 0 bases, and 10 bases had no gene match. The CDR3 loop spans 16 amino acids. Per the germline V gene, CDR1 is DFQATT and CDR2 is SNEGSKA (reference sequence). The CDR3 DNA sequence: TGCAGTGCTAGAGATTTGCGGACAGGATTAACCTACGAGCAGTACTTC. Residues: CSARDLRTGLTYEQYF.

The table lists this clonotype with many counts. CDR3 loop: CASAGTVNEQFF. The CDR3 coding sequence is TGTGCCAGCGCCGGGACAGTAAATGAGCAGTTCTTC. The chain recombines TRBV25-1 with TRBJ2-1, with 7 nucleotides matching TRBD1. This CDR3 is 12 amino acids long. Germline CDR1 reads MGHDK; CDR2 reads SYGVNS. Germline trimming cut 8 bases from V and 7 bases from J; bases unmatched to any gene: 5.

This clonotype was picked up many times. The chain carries TRBV5-1 and TRBJ2-1, with D perhaps given as TRBD1 or TRBD2 (5 bases each). The V end lost 0 bases, the J end lost 4 bases, and 11 bases lay between the germline ends. Germline CDR1 reads SGHRS; CDR2 reads YFSETQ. This CDR3 comprises 15 residues. This CDR3 is CASSLDGTEYNEQFF. CDR3 nucleotides: TGCGCCAGCAGCTTGGACGGGACGGAGTACAATGAGCAGTTCTTC.

V is TRBV20-1 and J is TRBJ2-7, with 15 bases aligning to TRBD2. The CDR3 totals 17 residues. CDR1 is DFQATT, CDR2 SNEGSKA, per germline (reference sequence). V shed 6 bases, J shed 3 bases, and the junction held 12 bases outside the gene matches. In nucleotides, the CDR3 is TGCAGTGCGGGGGGACTAGCGGGAGGTACAGGAGGCTACGAGCAGTACTTC. Its protein product is CSAGGLAGGTGGYEQYF.

The V gene is TRBV29-1, the J gene TRBJ2-3; 11 bases fit TRBD1. Trimming took 7 bases from V and 5 from J; bases not matched to a gene: 8. This CDR3 region has 14 residues. CDR1 and CDR2 (germline): SQVTM, ANQGSEA. CDR3 sequence (DNA): TGCAGCGCCTCGGACAGGGGGCATGTAGATACGCAGTATTTT. Translated, it gives CSASDRGHVDTQYF.

In its sample, this clonotype was seen many times. The chain has TRBV9 and TRBJ1-6, with a possible D match to TRBD1 (5 bases). Trimming shortened V by 0 bases and J by 8 bases, and 9 bases separated the two germline ends. Germline CDR1 is SGDLS and CDR2 is YYNGEE. The CDR3 length is 14 residues. This chain's CDR3 is CASSVAQGDSPLHF. The CDR3 bases are TGTGCCAGCAGCGTAGCCCAGGGTGATTCACCCCTCCACTTT.

This clonotype was counted a few times. The chain is built from TRBV7-9 and TRBJ2-7; possibly TRBD1 or TRBD2 for D (5 bases each). Germline CDR1 reads SEHNR; CDR2 reads FQNEAQ (reference sequence). The V end was cut by 5 bases, the J end by 3 bases, with 17 bases between. The CDR3 has 15 amino acids. This chain's CDR3 is CASSPSWGRNYEQYF. As DNA, the CDR3 is TGTGCCAGCAGCCCGAGCTGGGGACGGAACTACGAGCAGTACTTC.

This clonotype occurred a few times. This chain joins TRBV4-3 and TRBJ2-1; 7 bases match TRBD2. CDR3 size: 16 residues. Germline V gives CDR1 LGHNA, CDR2 YSLEER. The junction had 6 bases not matched to a gene; V was cut back by 0 bases and J by 4 bases. This CDR3 reads CASSQDFKRGYNEQFF. In DNA, the CDR3 is TGCGCCAGCAGCCAAGATTTCAAGCGGGGTTACAATGAGCAGTTCTTC.

The chain combines TRBV7-3 with TRBJ1-6; D is perhaps TRBD1 (6 bases). Germline CDR1 reads SGHTA; CDR2 reads FQGTGA. V lost 3 bases to trimming and J lost 10 bases, with 10 bases between them. The CDR3 runs to 13 residues. The CDR3 DNA reads TGTGCCAGCAGCTTGACAGGTCCCTCACCCCTCCACTTT. Translated, it gives CASSLTGPSPLHF. The variable domain in full, with the rest retrieved from reference TRBV7-3 and TRBJ1-6, is GAGVSQTPSNKVTEKGKYVELRCDPISGHTALYWYRQSLGQGPEFLIYFQGTGAADDSGLPNDRFFAVRPEGSVSTLKIQRTERGDSAVYLCASSLTGPSPLHFGNGTRLTVT.

The gene calls are TRBV6-2 or TRBV6-3 and TRBJ2-2, with 7 bases aligning to TRBD1. V dropped 10 bases and J dropped 5; count of bases not matched to a gene: 4. The germline V gene encodes CDR1 MNHEY and CDR2 SVGEGT. The length of the CDR3 is 12 residues. CDR3 sequence (DNA): TGTGCCACGGGACAGATGACCGGGGAGCTGTTTTTT. Residues: CATGQMTGELFF.

This clonotype was picked up many times. This sequence joins TRBV11-2 and TRBJ2-1; tentatively, D is TRBD2 (6 bases). In germline, CDR1 is SGHAT, CDR2 FQNNGV. V lost 2 bases and J lost 12, with 14 bases in between. The CDR3 totals 13 residues. CDR3 nucleotides: TGTGCCAGCAGCTTACTCGGCGGGATAAGGCAGTTCTTC. Encoded protein: CASSLLGGIRQFF. Together with reference TRBV11-2 and TRBJ2-1, the CDR3 gives the full variable domain: EAGVAQSPRYKIIEKRQSVAFWCNPISGHATLYWYQQILGQGPKLLIQFQNNGVVDDSQLPKDRFSAERLKGVDSTLKIQPAKLEDSAVYLCASSLLGGIRQFFGPGTRLTVL.

This rearrangement joins TRBV20-1 to TRBJ2-5, with D possibly being TRBD1 (6 bases). V was cut by 1 base and J by 5 bases, with 17 bases left in between. Germline CDR1 reads DFQATT; CDR2 reads SNEGSKA (reference sequence). The CDR3 contains 15 residues. CDR3 sequence reads: CSARVGAGAGETQYF. As DNA, the CDR3 is TGCAGTGCTAGAGTGGGGGCAGGAGCCGGGGAGACCCAGTACTTC.

The chain has TRBV7-2 and TRBJ1-4; possible D gene TRBD1, 6 bases. Between the trimmed V and J ends, which lost 5 bases and 7 bases, there was a span of 11 bases. Germline V CDR1 and CDR2: SGHTA, FQGNSA. The CDR3 length is 13 residues. The CDR3 sequence: CASSVRQAEKLFF. The CDR3 DNA sequence: TGTGCCAGCAGCGTACGACAGGCTGAAAAACTGTTTTTT.

This clonotype has ten or more counts. V gene TRBV5-4 combines with J gene TRBJ2-2; D is perhaps TRBD1 or TRBD2 (6 bases each). The germline CDR1 and CDR2 sequences are SGHNT and YYREEE (reference sequence). The CDR3 spans 15 residues. Trimming left V 2 bases short and J 2 bases short, with 10 bases between. The CDR3 sequence: CASSLGGGNTGELFF. The CDR3 DNA follows: TGTGCCAGCAGCTTAGGGGGAGGAAACACCGGGGAGCTGTTTTTT.

This clonotype was recorded at least ten times. This chain uses TRBV7-2 with TRBJ2-3; the D gene is possibly TRBD2 (6 bases). Per germline, CDR1 SGHTA and CDR2 FQGNSA. V was clipped by 6 bases and J by 3 bases, with 13 bases between them. The CDR3 length is 14 residues. The CDR3 sequence: CASSYRLGTDTQYF. CDR3 nucleotides: TGTGCCAGCAGTTACCGACTAGGGACAGATACGCAGTATTTT.

The table lists this clonotype with many counts. V is TRBV20-1 and J is TRBJ2-1, with 8 bases identical to TRBD2. V was clipped by 6 bases and J by 4 bases; unmatched bases: 17. The CDR3 spans 17 residues. CDR1 DFQATT and CDR2 SNEGSKA come from the germline V gene (reference sequence). CDR3 protein: CSAKLGLAWGGYNEQFF. The DNA of the CDR3 is TGCAGTGCAAAACTCGGACTAGCCTGGGGAGGATACAATGAGCAGTTCTTC.

This clonotype was observed at least ten times. The V gene is TRBV5-1, the J gene TRBJ2-1, with 7 bases that match TRBD2. This CDR3 spans 16 amino acids. CDR1 is SGHRS, CDR2 YFSETQ, per germline. The V segment lost 4 bases and the J segment 4 bases; nucleotides outside the gene matches: 11. CDR3 in amino acids: CASSRGRDYKYNEQFF. In DNA, the CDR3 is TGCGCCAGCAGCCGAGGCCGGGACTACAAATACAATGAGCAGTTCTTC. The variable domain in full, completed from reference TRBV5-1 and TRBJ2-1, reads KAGVTQTPRYLIKTRGQQVTLSCSPISGHRSVSWYQQTPGQGLQFLFEYFSETQRNKGNFPGRFSGRQFSNSRSEMNVSTLELGDSALYLCASSRGRDYKYNEQFFGPGTRLTVL.

This clonotype was recorded only once. A much bigger clone sits one base away, suggesting this may be a read error. The chain couples TRBV6-5 to TRBJ2-1; TRBD2 aligns across 8 bases. There are 17 residues in the CDR3. The ends lost 2 bases at V and 7 bases at J; junction bases unmatched: 13. Germline CDR1 and CDR2: MNHEY and SVGAGI. Written as DNA, the CDR3 is TGTGCCAGCAGTTACAGGGAAGGGGGTAGCGGGATTAATGAGCAGTTCTTC. It yields the protein CASSYREGGSGINEQFF.

This clonotype was observed a few times. V and J are TRBV5-1 and TRBJ2-3; TRBD2 agrees at 8 bases. Germline V gives CDR1 SGHRS, CDR2 YFSETQ. V lost 2 bases to trimming and J lost 0 bases; unmatched junction nucleotides: 2. The CDR3 runs to 15 residues. CDR3 sequence (DNA): TGCGCCAGCAGCTTAGGGACTAGAAGCACAGATACGCAGTATTTT. Translated, it gives CASSLGTRSTDTQYF.